The 10 T cell receptor beta chains below all came from one sample that was sequenced in a study of OX40 agonist ivuxolimab in advanced cancers. Sequencing used immunoSEQ multiplex PCR; TCRdb keeps in-frame clones, though not all of them. The sample holds roughly 70,000 clones, roughly four fifths seen once. Material: CD4+ or CD8+ T cells sorted from blood, obtained in a trial of the OX40 agonist ivuxolimab. These TCRs come from an adult with an advanced solid tumor such as melanoma, head and neck, liver or kidney cancer.

This clone is a singleton in its sample. The rearrangement links TRBV7-3 to TRBJ2-6; TRBD2 aligns across 7 bases. Per germline, CDR1 SGHTA and CDR2 FQGTGA. This CDR3 contains 14 residues. V lost 4 bases to trimming and J lost 8 bases; unmatched junction nucleotides: 5. CDR3: CASSSPGGTNVLTF. The CDR3 region has the DNA TGTGCCAGCAGCTCCCCCGGGGGGACCAACGTCCTGACTTTC.

The chain links TRBV5-4 to TRBJ2-7, with 7 bases lining up with TRBD1. The trim removed 5 bases at V and 6 bases at J, leaving 5 bases unmatched. Looked up from germline, CDR1 is SGHNT and CDR2 is YYREEE (reference sequence). The CDR3 is made up of 12 amino acids. As DNA, the CDR3 is TGTGCCAGCAGTCAGGGGGTTGGCGAGCAGTACTTC. Translation: CASSQGVGEQYF.

A single count supports this clone. V usage is TRBV6-1 and J usage is TRBJ2-7; D unclear. Germline values: CDR1 MNHNS, CDR2 SASEGT. V was shortened by 6 bases and J by 7 bases, with 22 bases between the two germline ends. This CDR3 is built from 15 residues. The CDR3 bases are TGTGCCAGCAGACCCGTTTTCCCCCCCATCGGAGAGCAGTACTTC. Translated, it gives CASRPVFPPIGEQYF.

The sample holds many counts of this clone. This rearrangement joins TRBV18 to TRBJ2-1; 9 bases map to TRBD1. V shed 3 bases and J 3 bases; nucleotides not matched to a gene: 9. CDR1 and CDR2 (germline): KGHSH, LQKENI. CDR3 length: 17 amino acids. The CDR3 loop reads CASSPNSPGQGYNEQFF. In nucleotides, the CDR3 is TGTGCCAGCTCACCTAATTCACCGGGACAGGGCTACAATGAGCAGTTCTTC.

This chain links TRBV15 with TRBJ2-7; D might be TRBD1 (7 bases). The V gene lost 0 bases and the J gene lost 1 base, with 16 bases spanning the gap. The germline gives CDR1 LNHNV, CDR2 YYDKDF (reference sequence). The CDR3 covers 17 residues. This CDR3 is CATSREIGRGESYEQYF. As DNA, the CDR3 is TGTGCCACCAGCAGAGAAATTGGCAGGGGGGAATCCTACGAGCAGTACTTC.

This chain joins TRBV7-9 and TRBJ2-2, with D maybe TRBD2 (5 bases). CDR3 length equals 14 residues. The ends were cut back, 5 bases at V and 7 bases at J, with 14 bases in the middle. The germline V gene has CDR1 SEHNR and CDR2 FQNEAQ (reference sequence). CDR3 sequence: CASSPVVGSGELFF. The CDR3 region has the DNA TGTGCCAGCAGCCCAGTCGTGGGGAGCGGGGAGCTGTTTTTT.

The chain uses TRBV7-9 and TRBJ2-1, with TRBD1 as a possible D gene (5 bases). V lost 0 bases, J lost 8 bases, and 8 bases lay in between. The CDR3 consists of 13 residues. The germline V gene encodes CDR1 SEHNR and CDR2 FQNEAQ (reference sequence). CDR3: CASSLAGADEQFF. CDR3 sequence (DNA): TGTGCCAGCAGCTTAGCAGGGGCCGATGAGCAGTTCTTC.

The J gene is TRBJ2-1, the V gene TRBV5-6; no clear D. The CDR3 loop spans 12 amino acids. With 0 bases removed from V and 9 bases from J, the gap between germline ends came to 7 bases. Germline V gene lookup returns CDR1 SGHDT and CDR2 YYEEEE. The CDR3 bases are TGTGCCAGCAGCTTGGGGGAAAGTGAGCAGTTCTTC. It encodes CASSLGESEQFF.

This rearrangement joins TRBV2 to TRBJ1-2, with D possibly TRBD1 on 5 matching bases. The CDR3 covers 12 residues. Per the germline V gene, CDR1 is SNHLY and CDR2 is FYNNEI. Trimming pared 5 bases from V and 6 bases from J, leaving 10 bases between. The CDR3 DNA reads TGTGCCAGCAGTAGGGGAGGCGATGGCTACACCTTC. Its translation is CASSRGGDGYTF.

The V and J genes are TRBV19 and TRBJ2-5, with D perhaps assigned TRBD1 or TRBD2 (6 bases each). This CDR3 has 17 residues. Trimming stripped 5 bases from V and 4 bases from J, with 23 bases between. Germline CDR1 is LNHDA and CDR2 is SQIVND (reference sequence). CDR3 sequence reads: CASSGGPRRERGETQYF. The CDR3 region has the DNA TGTGCCAGTAGTGGGGGCCCCAGGAGGGAGAGGGGAGAGACCCAGTACTTC.